This T cell receptor (beta chain) was identified in a study of blood T cell repertoires in COVID-19. Study-level information: Donors in the United States, Italy and Spain gave samples during acute or convalescent COVID-19.

Libraries were prepared by immunoSEQ multiplex PCR; TCRdb keeps only in-frame clonotypes and omits some of them. The sample yields about 190,000 clones, roughly 86% seen once. The sequence was obtained from a man aged 40-50 years with active or convalescent COVID-19. Sequencing was carried out using peripheral blood.

CDR3 sequence (DNA): TGCGCCAGCAGCCAAGCCGCGGACAGGGTGCTTTTAACTAATGAAAAACTGTTTTTT. It translates to CASSQAADRVLLTNEKLFF. The chain carries TRBV4-3 and TRBJ1-4, with 8 bases identical to TRBD1. Germline V lookup: CDR1 LGHNA, CDR2 YSLEER. The CDR3 runs to 19 residues. The junction had 11 bases not matched to a gene; V was cut back by 1 base and J by 1 base.